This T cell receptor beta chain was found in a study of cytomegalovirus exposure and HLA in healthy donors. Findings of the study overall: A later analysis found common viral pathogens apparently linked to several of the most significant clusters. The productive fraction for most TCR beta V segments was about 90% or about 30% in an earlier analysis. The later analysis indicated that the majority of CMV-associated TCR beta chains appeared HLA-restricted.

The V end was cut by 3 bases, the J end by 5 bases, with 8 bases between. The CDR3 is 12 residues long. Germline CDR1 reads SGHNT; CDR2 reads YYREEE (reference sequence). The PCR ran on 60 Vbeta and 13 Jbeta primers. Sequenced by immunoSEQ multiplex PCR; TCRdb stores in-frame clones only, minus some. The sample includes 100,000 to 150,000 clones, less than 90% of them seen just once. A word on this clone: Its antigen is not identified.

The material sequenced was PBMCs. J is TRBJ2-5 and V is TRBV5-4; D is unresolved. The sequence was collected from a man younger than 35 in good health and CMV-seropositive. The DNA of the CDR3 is TGTGCCAGCAGCTATTACTTGGAGACCCAGTACTTC. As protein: CASSYYLETQYF.